This is a list of T cell receptor beta chains from one sample in a study of CD8+ T cells in alopecia areata. Some clones are missing from TCRdb's copy, which holds only in-frame ones; the method was immunoSEQ multiplex PCR. In the table there are some 190,000 clones, approximately 61% of which are singletons. The sequenced sample was CD4+ T cells sorted from blood, obtained at week 24, from a patient treated with tofacitinib. These receptors all stem from a human donor with alopecia areata. Each CDR3 is given with its conserved first and last residue. The D gene is left open where the match is weak. Not all rows give a size; the values are once, few, many and, for expanded clones, a class.

few,TRBJ2-5,TRBV29-1,.,CSKTDVGTQYF,TGCAGCAAGACCGACGTCGGGACCCAGTACTTC
.,TRBJ1-2,TRBV30,.,CAWSVKKGSYTF,TGTGCCTGGAGTGTTAAGAAGGGGAGCTACACCTTC
.,TRBJ1-5,TRBV30,.,CAWSRGPDQPQHF,TGTGCCTGGAGTCGAGGACCTGATCAGCCCCAGCATTTT
.,TRBJ2-1,TRBV12-2,.,CASRSETSGGAYNEQFF,TGTGCAAGTCGCTCTGAAACTAGCGGGGGGGCCTACAATGAGCAGTTCTTC
.,TRBJ1-4,TRBV27,.,CASSFSSNEKLFF,TGTGCCAGCAGTTTTTCGAGTAATGAAAAACTGTTTTTT
many,TRBJ2-4,TRBV19,TRBD2,CASSSTGGIQYF,TGTGCCAGTAGTAGCACGGGGGGCATTCAGTACTTC
.,TRBJ2-2,TRBV5-1,TRBD1,CASTALLTGAGELFF,TGCGCCAGCACCGCATTACTGACAGGGGCCGGGGAACTGTTTTTT
.,TRBJ1-5,TRBV30,.,CAWAGGTNQPQHF,TGTGCCTGGGCGGGGGGGACTAATCAGCCCCAGCATTTT
few,TRBJ2-7,TRBV7-2,.,CASSPQFGEQYF,TGTGCCAGCAGCCCTCAATTCGGCGAGCAGTACTTC
.,TRBJ1-2,TRBV27,.,CASSLGPQVSWGYTF,TGTGCCAGCAGTTTAGGTCCACAGGTTTCGTGGGGCTACACCTTC
few,TRBJ2-7,TRBV6-5,.,CASSYSTGAIYEQYF,TGTGCCAGCAGTTACTCGACGGGGGCAATCTACGAGCAGTACTTC
.,TRBJ1-2,TRBV29-1,.,CSVGAGQSKSYGYTF,TGCAGCGTTGGAGCAGGGCAGTCCAAGTCCTATGGCTACACCTTC
.,TRBJ2-6,TRBV29-1,.,CSVDEAGANVLTF,TGCAGCGTTGATGAGGCTGGGGCCAACGTCCTGACTTTC
.,TRBJ1-2,TRBV11-3,.,CASSLAWGGYTF,TGTGCCAGCAGCTTAGCGTGGGGTGGCTACACCTTC
.,TRBJ1-2,TRBV7-9,.,CASSRETEYGYTF,TGTGCCAGCAGCCGTGAGACCGAGTATGGCTACACCTTC